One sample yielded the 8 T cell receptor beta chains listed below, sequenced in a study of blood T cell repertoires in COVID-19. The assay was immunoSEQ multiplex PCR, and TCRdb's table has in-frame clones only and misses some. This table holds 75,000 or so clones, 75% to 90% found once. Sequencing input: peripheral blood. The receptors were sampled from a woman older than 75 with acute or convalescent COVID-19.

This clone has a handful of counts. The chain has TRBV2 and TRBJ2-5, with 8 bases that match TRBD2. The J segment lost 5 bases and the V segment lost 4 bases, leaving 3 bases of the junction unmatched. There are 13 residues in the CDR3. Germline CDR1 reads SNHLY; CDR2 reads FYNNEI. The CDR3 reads CASSAGGLETQYF. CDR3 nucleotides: TGTGCCAGCAGTGCGGGGGGGTTGGAGACCCAGTACTTC.

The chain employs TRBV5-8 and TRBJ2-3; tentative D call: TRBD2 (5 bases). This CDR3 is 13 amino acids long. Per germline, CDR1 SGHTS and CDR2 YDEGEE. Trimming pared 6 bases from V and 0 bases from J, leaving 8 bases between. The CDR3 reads CASMRASTDTQYF. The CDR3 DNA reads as TGTGCCAGCATGCGGGCTAGCACAGATACGCAGTATTTT.

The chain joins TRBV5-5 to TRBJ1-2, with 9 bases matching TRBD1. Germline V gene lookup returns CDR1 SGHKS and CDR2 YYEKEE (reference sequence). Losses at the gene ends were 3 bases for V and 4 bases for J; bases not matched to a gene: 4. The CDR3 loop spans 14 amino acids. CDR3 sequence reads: CASSWDRAPYGYTF. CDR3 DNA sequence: TGTGCCAGCAGCTGGGACAGGGCCCCCTATGGCTACACCTTC.

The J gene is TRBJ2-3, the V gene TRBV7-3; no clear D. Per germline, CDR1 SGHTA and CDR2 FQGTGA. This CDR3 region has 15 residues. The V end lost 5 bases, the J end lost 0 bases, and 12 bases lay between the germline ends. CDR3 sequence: CASSPGSLSTDTQYF. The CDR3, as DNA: TGTGCCAGCAGCCCCGGGTCGTTGAGCACAGATACGCAGTATTTT.

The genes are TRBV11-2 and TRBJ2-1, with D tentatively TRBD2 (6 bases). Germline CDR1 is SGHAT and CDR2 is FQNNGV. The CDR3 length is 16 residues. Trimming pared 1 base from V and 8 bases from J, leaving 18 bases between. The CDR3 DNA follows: TGTGCCAGCAGCTTAGTCGCGGGATTTAGTGTGGATGAGCAGTTCTTC. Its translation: CASSLVAGFSVDEQFF.

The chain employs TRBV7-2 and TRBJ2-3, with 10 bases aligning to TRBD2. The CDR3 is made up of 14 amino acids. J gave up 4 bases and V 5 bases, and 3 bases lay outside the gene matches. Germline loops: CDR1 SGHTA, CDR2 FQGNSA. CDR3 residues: CASSPGTSADTQYF. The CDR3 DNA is TGTGCCAGCAGCCCCGGGACTAGCGCAGATACGCAGTATTTT.

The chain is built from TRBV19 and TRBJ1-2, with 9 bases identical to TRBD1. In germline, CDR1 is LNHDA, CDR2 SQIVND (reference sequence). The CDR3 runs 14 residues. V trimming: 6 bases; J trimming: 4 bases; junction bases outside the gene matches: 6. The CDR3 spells CASRTGQGTYGYTF. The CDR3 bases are TGTGCCAGTAGAACTGGACAGGGGACCTATGGCTACACCTTC.

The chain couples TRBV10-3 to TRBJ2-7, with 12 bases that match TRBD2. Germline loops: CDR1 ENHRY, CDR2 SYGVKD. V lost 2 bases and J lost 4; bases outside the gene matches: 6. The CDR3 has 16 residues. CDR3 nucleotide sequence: TGTGCCATCAGTGAGGGGCTAGCGGGGGGGCTGTACGAGCAGTACTTC. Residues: CAISEGLAGGLYEQYF.